This T cell receptor (beta chain) was profiled in a study of CD8 T cells in ankylosing spondylitis. This clonotype was seen more than once but under ten times. Antigen unknown. Using quantitative 5'-RACE with molecular barcodes, the authors made TCR beta libraries. MiXCR, applied by TCRdb to the 5' RACE reads, yields one record per CDR3 protein. Of nearly 250,000 distinct CDR3 sequences listed, under 35% are singletons. Points from the study as a whole: Certain motif variants had earlier been reported in reactive arthritis synovial fluid and blood.

The CDR3 totals 12 residues. V was pared by 5 bases and J by 9 bases, with 11 bases between. The chain is built from TRBV12-3 or TRBV12-4 and TRBJ2-1, with D tentatively TRBD2 (5 bases). This clonotype originated in a male donor with ankylosing spondylitis or in good health (not recorded which). The source material was blood, either unsorted or a sorted T cell fraction (not recorded which). The CDR3 nucleotides read TGTGCCAGCAGTAGAGGGATGGGTGAGCAGTTCTTC. This gives the protein CASSRGMGEQFF.